This T cell receptor beta chain was found in a study of blood T cell repertoires in COVID-19. Looked up from germline, CDR1 is MDHEN and CDR2 is SYDVKM. The CDR3 is 15 residues long. After removal of 3 bases from V and 5 bases from J, the junction contained 9 bases not matched to a gene. The table came from immunoSEQ multiplex PCR; TCRdb's copy has only in-frame clones and leaves some out. The table has tens of thousands of clones, just over 85% seen once. The sequenced sample consisted of peripheral blood. This chain joins TRBV28 and TRBJ1-2; TRBD1 agrees at 7 bases. The source of this sequence is a man younger than 40 with acute or convalescent COVID-19. The CDR3 reads CASSLADRTGYGYTF. DNA for the CDR3: TGTGCCAGCAGTTTGGCCGACCGGACAGGATATGGCTACACCTTC.